The 12 T cell receptor beta chains below were found in one sample sequenced in a study of blood T cell repertoires in COVID-19. Method: immunoSEQ multiplex PCR; TCRdb's copy keeps in-frame clones and lacks some. The sample lists some 180,000 clones, around 90% occurring once. What was sequenced was peripheral blood. The source is a man in his fifties or sixties with acute or convalescent COVID-19.

A note on this clone: The same CDR3 is also encoded by other DNA sequences in this sample. The V and J genes are TRBV28 and TRBJ2-1, with TRBD2 matching 8 bases. Germline V lookup: CDR1 MDHEN, CDR2 SYDVKM. This CDR3 region has 16 residues. V shed 2 bases, J shed 0 bases, and the junction held 3 bases outside the gene matches. The CDR3 nucleotides read TGTGCCAGCAGTTTACGGGGGGGGAGCTCCTACAATGAGCAGTTCTTC. Its protein is CASSLRGGSSYNEQFF.

This chain connects TRBV7-6 to TRBJ2-2; 11 nucleotides line up with TRBD2. CDR3 length equals 22 residues. The V segment lost 1 base and the J segment 4 bases; nucleotides outside the gene matches: 20. The V gene's germline CDR1 is SGHVS and CDR2 FNYEAQ. CDR3 protein: CASSLVWPADGRLAGRTGELFF. DNA for the CDR3: TGTGCCAGCAGCTTAGTTTGGCCGGCGGATGGAAGACTAGCGGGGCGCACCGGGGAGCTGTTTTTT.

This rearrangement joins TRBV13 to TRBJ2-7; TRBD1 might be the D (6 bases). V lost 5 bases to trimming and J lost 2 bases, with 13 bases between them. CDR1 is PRHDT and CDR2 is FYEKMQ in the germline V gene (reference sequence). The CDR3 is 14 amino acids. CDR3 bases: TGTGCCAGCAGCCCATGGGACAATCCCTACGAGCAGTACTTC. This gives the protein CASSPWDNPYEQYF.

On this clone itself: A read error may explain this, as a much larger clone is one base away. Other DNA variants within this sample encode the same CDR3. V usage is TRBV5-1 and J usage is TRBJ2-3; unclear D gene. V lost 3 bases and J lost 0, with 5 bases in between. CDR1 and CDR2 (germline): SGHRS, YFSETQ. The CDR3 loop spans 13 amino acids. The CDR3 sequence is CASSSTSTDTQYF. The CDR3 DNA is TGCGCCAGCAGCTCTACTAGCACAGATACGCAGTATTTT.

The chain couples TRBV5-6 to TRBJ1-6; 7 nucleotides match TRBD1. V was clipped by 4 bases and J by 5 bases; unmatched bases: 9. The germline CDR1 and CDR2 sequences are SGHDT and YYEEEE. There are 16 residues in the CDR3. The chain's CDR3 is CASSHGPGGNNSPLHF. CDR3 bases: TGTGCCAGCAGCCACGGTCCAGGGGGTAATAATTCACCCCTCCACTTT. Filled out from reference TRBV5-6 and TRBJ1-6, the complete variable domain reads DAGVTQSPTHLIKTRGQQVTLRCSPKSGHDTVSWYQQALGQGPQFIFQYYEEEERQRGNFPDRFSGHQFPNYSSELNVNALLLGDSALYLCASSHGPGGNNSPLHFGNGTRLTVT.

The chain has TRBV6-5 and TRBJ1-1; 8 positions agree with TRBD1. The CDR3 sequence is 13 residues long. V lost 8 bases to trimming and J lost 1 base; unmatched junction nucleotides: 3. The germline V gene has CDR1 MNHEY and CDR2 SVGAGI. DNA for the CDR3: TGTGCCAGCCGGACAGGGCCGAACACTGAAGCTTTCTTT. Translation: CASRTGPNTEAFF.

This chain connects TRBV15 to TRBJ1-2; D uncertain. Germline V gene sequence: CDR1 LNHNV, CDR2 YYDKDF (reference sequence). The V end was cut by 3 bases, the J end by 3 bases, with 14 bases between. The CDR3 has 15 residues. The CDR3 here is CATSSLSRGYYGYTF. CDR3 nucleotide sequence: TGTGCCACCAGCAGTCTTTCCCGGGGATACTATGGCTACACCTTC.

The chain has TRBV4-3 and TRBJ1-2, with 8 nucleotides matching TRBD1. V lost 1 base to trimming and J lost 8 bases; unmatched junction nucleotides: 9. The CDR3 spans 15 residues. Germline CDR1 reads LGHNA; CDR2 reads YSLEER. The CDR3 is CASSQVAGGMGGYTF. CDR3 DNA: TGCGCCAGCAGCCAAGTGGCAGGGGGCATGGGAGGCTACACCTTC.

CDR3 sequence reads: CASSDSYGYTF. CDR3 bases: TGTGCCAGCAGTGACAGCTATGGCTACACCTTC. The chain carries TRBV6-1 and TRBJ1-2, with D hard to call. There are 11 residues in the CDR3. The germline gives CDR1 MNHNS, CDR2 SASEGT. Trimming removed 3 bases from V and 4 bases from J, with 3 bases in between.

This chain uses TRBV10-3 with TRBJ2-2; TRBD2 matches at 9 bases. The CDR3 length is 14 residues. The V and J ends lost 11 bases and 6 bases, in that order; junction bases with no gene match: 10. CDR1 is ENHRY, CDR2 SYGVKD, per germline. The CDR3 is CAVKREVSAGELFF. CDR3 nucleotide sequence: TGTGCCGTTAAGCGGGAGGTATCCGCCGGGGAGCTGTTTTTT.

The chain joins TRBV29-1 to TRBJ1-1, with D possibly TRBD1 on 6 matching bases. The germline CDR1 and CDR2 sequences are SQVTM and ANQGSEA. The CDR3 has 15 residues. Deletions cut 7 bases from V and 3 bases from J, with 21 bases between. This CDR3 reads CSDLGGVSSYTEAFF. The CDR3 nucleotides are TGCAGCGATTTAGGGGGGGTTTCTTCGTACACTGAAGCTTTCTTT.

The rearrangement uses TRBV5-1 and TRBJ2-6; TRBD2 matches 9 bases. The CDR3 is 20 amino acids. V gave up 4 bases and J gave up 4 bases; unmatched junction bases: 18. Germline-derived CDR1 and CDR2 are SGHRS and YFSETQ. This chain's CDR3 is CASSRTGTSLAAAGANVLTF. Here the CDR3 DNA reads TGCGCCAGCAGCCGGACCGGGACTAGCCTAGCAGCGGCGGGGGCCAACGTCCTGACTTTC.